The 20 T cell receptor beta chains below were found in one sample sequenced in a study of PD-1 blockade in classical Hodgkin lymphoma. Each patient relapsed following autologous stem cell transplantation, and prior brentuximab vedotin exposure differed. Produced via immunoSEQ multiplex PCR; TCRdb's table is partial and in-frame only. The top ten hold approximately 24% of the sample, which has about 20,000 clones, roughly 80% seen once. Specimen: peripheral blood mononuclear cells (PBMCs), collected at baseline. The receptors come from a human donor with classical Hodgkin lymphoma.

The chain employs TRBV10-2 and TRBJ1-3; a weak D match, TRBD1 (5 bases). CDR3 length: 16 residues. Germline V gene sequence: CDR1 WSHSY, CDR2 SAAADI. Trimming removed 0 bases from V and 2 bases from J, with 11 bases in between. The CDR3 protein is CASSESQGGPGNTIYF. DNA of the CDR3: TGCGCCAGCAGTGAGTCCCAGGGAGGGCCTGGAAACACCATATATTTT.

The chain carries TRBV6-1 and TRBJ2-7; the D call may be TRBD1 or TRBD2 (6 bases each). V dropped 2 bases and J dropped 5 bases, with 19 bases sitting between them. This CDR3 comprises 16 residues. CDR1 is MNHNS and CDR2 is SASEGT in the germline V gene. CDR3 sequence: CASSEYGGVTGNEQYF. As DNA, the CDR3 is TGTGCCAGCAGTGAATACGGGGGAGTTACAGGGAACGAGCAGTACTTC.

This rearrangement joins TRBV19 to TRBJ2-4; possible D gene TRBD1, 5 bases. The CDR3 is made up of 15 amino acids. Germline V lookup: CDR1 LNHDA, CDR2 SQIVND (reference sequence). Trimming removed 0 bases from V and 7 bases from J, with 13 bases in between. CDR3 in amino acids: CASSIDQGSSNIQYF. Here the CDR3 DNA reads TGTGCCAGTAGTATAGATCAGGGCAGCAGTAACATTCAGTACTTC.

By sample fraction, this clone is large. This chain joins TRBV4-1 and TRBJ2-2; 7 positions match TRBD1. V lost 1 base, J lost 1 base, and 3 bases stayed unmatched. The germline V gene encodes CDR1 MGHRA and CDR2 YSYEKL. The CDR3 has 16 residues. The CDR3 sequence is CASSQVRTGNTGELFF. As DNA, the CDR3 is TGCGCCAGCAGCCAAGTTCGGACAGGGAACACCGGGGAGCTGTTTTTT.

The chain couples TRBV5-7 to TRBJ1-5; 9 positions match TRBD1. TRBV5-7 is an open reading frame whose function is uncertain. This CDR3 spans 17 amino acids. The junction had 7 bases not matched to a gene; V was cut back by 2 bases and J by 1 base. CDR3 sequence (DNA): TGTGCCAGCAGCTTCGTCGTGGACAGGGGCAGCAATCAGCCCCAGCATTTT. Translated, it gives CASSFVVDRGSNQPQHF.

This clone was seen only a few times. This chain links TRBV6-1 with TRBJ1-1; 7 bases match TRBD1. Germline V lookup: CDR1 MNHNS, CDR2 SASEGT. The V gene end was trimmed by 8 bases and the J gene end by 3 bases; junction bases not matched to a gene: 6. The length of the CDR3 is 13 residues. This CDR3 reads CASRQGLDTEAFF. In nucleotides, the CDR3 is TGTGCCAGCCGACAGGGTTTGGACACTGAAGCTTTCTTT.

J is TRBJ1-5 and V is TRBV6-5, with TRBD1 identical over 8 bases. The CDR3 has 15 residues. V was pared by 6 bases and J by 2 bases, with 6 bases of the junction left unmatched. The V gene's germline CDR1 is MNHEY and CDR2 SVGAGI. CDR3 in DNA: TGTGCCAGCAGGTCCGGACAGGGTGGCAATCAGCCCCAGCATTTT. Its protein is CASRSGQGGNQPQHF.

This clone showed up just once. This chain uses TRBV7-9 with TRBJ1-1, with 8 bases lining up with TRBD1. Germline V lookup: CDR1 SEHNR, CDR2 FQNEAQ (reference sequence). The CDR3 is 17 residues long. The V gene end was trimmed by 6 bases and the J gene end by 4 bases; junction bases not matched to a gene: 16. The CDR3, as DNA: TGTGCCAGCAGGTACGGGGCAGGGGGCAGTTTCGGCACTGAAGCTTTCTTT. Amino acid sequence: CASRYGAGGSFGTEAFF.

The V gene is TRBV28, the J gene TRBJ2-2, with 10 bases aligning to TRBD2. Germline V gives CDR1 MDHEN, CDR2 SYDVKM. The CDR3 length is 18 residues. Trimming cost V 5 bases and J 0 bases; bases outside gene matches: 9. The CDR3 coding sequence is TGTGCCAGCAGTGGGGCTAGCGGGAGTGGGGCGAACACCGGGGAGCTGTTTTTT. Its translation: CASSGASGSGANTGELFF.

This clone was seen a handful of times. This chain links TRBV7-9 with TRBJ2-2; 7 nucleotides match TRBD2. The germline gives CDR1 SEHNR, CDR2 FQNEAQ (reference sequence). The CDR3 has 16 residues. V lost 2 bases, J lost 5 bases, and 8 bases stayed unmatched. CDR3 sequence: CASSLSPTSITGELFF. In DNA form, the CDR3 reads TGTGCCAGCAGCTTATCTCCGACTAGCATAACCGGGGAGCTGTTTTTT.

V gene TRBV5-1 combines with J gene TRBJ2-7; 10 bases are shared with TRBD1. This CDR3 is 15 amino acids long. Germline V gene lookup returns CDR1 SGHRS and CDR2 YFSETQ. V dropped 7 bases and J dropped 2; count of bases not matched to a gene: 9. The CDR3 loop reads CASQLSGTGAYEQYF. In DNA, the CDR3 is TGCGCCAGCCAACTCTCCGGGACAGGGGCCTACGAGCAGTACTTC.

This chain connects TRBV5-1 to TRBJ1-6; D may be TRBD1 (6 bases). Trimming pared 6 bases from V and 7 bases from J, leaving 17 bases between. The CDR3 length is 15 residues. CDR1 is SGHRS, CDR2 YFSETQ, per germline. The DNA for the CDR3 is TGCGCCAGCACCACCCGGGGGGCCGGGAATTCACCCCTCCACTTT. Translated, it gives CASTTRGAGNSPLHF.

As DNA, the CDR3 is TGTGCCAGCAGGCTTATTTCCTCTAACTATGGCTACACCTTC. This codes for CASRLISSNYGYTF. The V call is TRBV9, the J call TRBJ1-2; no clear D gene. V was trimmed by 5 bases and J by 0 bases, leaving 11 bases between them. The germline CDR1 and CDR2 sequences are SGDLS and YYNGEE. The CDR3 covers 14 residues.

The chain carries TRBV5-6 and TRBJ2-3; D not certain. Germline CDR1 SGHDT, CDR2 YYEEEE. V was trimmed by 6 bases and J by 0 bases, leaving 14 bases between them. CDR3 length: 15 amino acids. Here the CDR3 reads CASNSGTVSTDTQYF. CDR3 bases: TGTGCCAGCAATTCGGGTACGGTAAGCACAGATACGCAGTATTTT.

The chain couples TRBV27 to TRBJ2-7; no clear D gene. V lost 5 bases and J lost 4, with 6 bases in between. Germline CDR1 MNHEY, CDR2 SMNVEV (reference sequence). This CDR3 is built from 11 residues. CDR3 sequence reads: CASSPPYEQYF. The CDR3, as DNA: TGTGCCAGCAGTCCCCCTTACGAGCAGTACTTC.

The chain links TRBV23-1 to TRBJ2-1, with 7 bases matching TRBD1. TRBV23-1 is sorted into the ORF group, with uncertain function. The ends lost 8 bases at V and 6 bases at J; junction bases unmatched: 10. This CDR3 is built from 14 residues. DNA of the CDR3: TGCGCCAGCCTCCCGGACAGGCACTCCAATGAGCAGTTCTTC. Protein: CASLPDRHSNEQFF.

The rearrangement joins TRBV10-3 to TRBJ2-1, with 11 bases that match TRBD2. This CDR3 is 15 amino acids long. J was trimmed by 5 bases and V by 2 bases; bases with no gene match: 2. Germline V CDR1 and CDR2: ENHRY, SYGVKD. The CDR3 nucleotides are TGTGCCATCAGTGAGGCGACTAGCGGGAACAATGAGCAGTTCTTC. Its translation: CAISEATSGNNEQFF.

This sequence joins TRBV10-3 and TRBJ2-1; D is uncertain. CDR1 and CDR2 (germline): ENHRY, SYGVKD. V lost 5 bases and J 3 bases, leaving 2 bases between the germline ends. CDR3 length: 11 residues. The CDR3 bases are TGTGCCATCAGTAACTACAATGAGCAGTTCTTC. Its translation: CAISNYNEQFF.

The V call is TRBV28, the J call TRBJ2-7, with 7 bases fitting TRBD1. Germline V CDR1 and CDR2: MDHEN, SYDVKM. The trim removed 5 bases at V and 1 base at J, leaving 5 bases unmatched. The CDR3 has 14 residues. For the CDR3, the DNA is TGTGCCAGCAGTCGGACAGGTACTTCCTACGAGCAGTACTTC. It is translated as CASSRTGTSYEQYF.

This clone appeared a single time. This rearrangement joins TRBV6-5 to TRBJ2-7; D perhaps matches TRBD1 (6 bases). Germline V lookup: CDR1 MNHEY, CDR2 SVGAGI. With 6 bases removed from V and 2 bases from J, the gap between germline ends came to 14 bases. The CDR3 runs 14 residues. The CDR3 nucleotides read TGTGCCAGCAGAAAAAACAGGGTCGCCTACGAGCAGTACTTC. Translated: CASRKNRVAYEQYF.